These 22 T cell receptor beta chains originate from one sample sequenced in a study of OX40 agonist ivuxolimab in advanced cancers. Using immunoSEQ multiplex PCR, the repertoire was profiled, and TCRdb retains in-frame clones only, with some absent. The table shows some 49,000 clones, with 85% occurring only once. The source material was CD4+ or CD8+ T cells sorted from blood, sampled in a trial of the OX40 agonist ivuxolimab. Receptors originate from an adult with an advanced solid tumor such as melanoma, head and neck, liver or kidney cancer.

This chain links TRBV7-9 with TRBJ1-1; D ambiguous. Germline loops: CDR1 SEHNR, CDR2 FQNEAQ (reference sequence). The CDR3 is made up of 11 amino acids. Trimming cost V 0 bases and J 4 bases, with 0 bases left between them. CDR3 residues: CASSLATEAFF. The CDR3 coding sequence is TGTGCCAGCAGCTTAGCCACTGAAGCTTTCTTT.

The chain combines TRBV28 with TRBJ2-1; TRBD1 agrees at 8 bases. Per germline, CDR1 MDHEN and CDR2 SYDVKM. J lost 2 bases, V lost 4 bases, and 4 bases had no gene match. The CDR3 has 15 residues. In nucleotides, the CDR3 is TGTGCCAGCAGTTCCCGGGACAGGCCCTACAATGAGCAGTTCTTC. It encodes CASSSRDRPYNEQFF.

This chain links TRBV27 with TRBJ2-5; unclear D gene. V was pared by 2 bases and J by 5 bases, with 12 bases between. The V gene's germline CDR1 is MNHEY and CDR2 SMNVEV (reference sequence). CDR3 length equals 14 residues. CDR3 amino acids: CASSLAGGYETQYF. The CDR3 nucleotides read TGTGCCAGCAGTTTAGCCGGTGGGTACGAGACCCAGTACTTC.

The chain is built from TRBV6-5 and TRBJ1-2; a possible D gene is TRBD1 (5 bases). V gave up 6 bases and J gave up 0 bases, with 14 bases separating them. From germline, CDR1 is MNHEY and CDR2 SVGAGI. This CDR3 has 15 residues. DNA for the CDR3: TGTGCCAGCAGCTCAGACAGCTGGGCTAACTATGGCTACACCTTC. Residues: CASSSDSWANYGYTF.

This chain links TRBV6-9 with TRBJ2-7, with D perhaps being TRBD1 or TRBD2 (5 bases each). V dropped 7 bases and J dropped 6 bases, with 31 bases sitting between them. The CDR3 totals 18 residues. The germline gives CDR1 MNHGY, CDR2 SVAAGI. In DNA form, the CDR3 reads TGTGCCAGCACGTACCAGGAAACCGGGACGGTGATAATCCTCGAGCAGTACTTC. It codes for CASTYQETGTVIILEQYF.

The CDR3 coding sequence is TGTGCCAGCAGTGCCCCGGGACAGGGAATGGAGCCCCAGCATTTT. This encodes CASSAPGQGMEPQHF. The rearrangement links TRBV6-1 to TRBJ1-5; 9 positions match TRBD1. V was pared by 4 bases and J by 8 bases, with 9 bases of the junction left unmatched. The CDR3 totals 15 residues. Germline V gives CDR1 MNHNS, CDR2 SASEGT.

This clone appeared a few times. CDR3 in amino acids: CASSQDAVTDYGYTF. The CDR3, as DNA: TGCGCCAGCAGCCAAGACGCGGTTACCGACTATGGCTACACCTTC. The chain is built from TRBV4-1 and TRBJ1-2; unclear D gene. The CDR3 has 15 amino acids. V was pared by 0 bases and J by 3 bases, with 11 bases between. In germline, CDR1 is MGHRA, CDR2 YSYEKL.

The chain joins TRBV27 to TRBJ1-2; the D is unclear. In germline, CDR1 is MNHEY, CDR2 SMNVEV (reference sequence). The CDR3 consists of 13 residues. V lost 0 bases and J 8 bases, leaving 10 bases between the germline ends. In nucleotides, the CDR3 is TGTGCCAGCAGTTTATCGCTGACCGCAGGCTACACCTTC. Amino acids: CASSLSLTAGYTF.

The V call is TRBV28, the J call TRBJ1-5, with D maybe TRBD1 (5 bases). V was cut by 2 bases and J by 5 bases, with 10 bases left in between. This CDR3 region has 14 residues. Germline V CDR1 and CDR2: MDHEN, SYDVKM. Here the CDR3 reads CASSLTGFDQPQHF. The CDR3 DNA follows: TGTGCCAGCAGTTTAACAGGTTTCGATCAGCCCCAGCATTTT.

V is TRBV5-8 and J is TRBJ1-2; no firm D call. This CDR3 is built from 17 residues. The germline CDR1 and CDR2 sequences are SGHTS and YDEGEE. The V end was cut by 0 bases, the J end by 2 bases, with 17 bases between. CDR3 nucleotide sequence: TGTGCCAGCAGCTTGGCGTATCGTAGGGAACGCAACTATGGCTACACCTTC. Its protein product is CASSLAYRRERNYGYTF.

The rearrangement links TRBV9 to TRBJ2-1; the match to TRBD2 covers 8 bases. The CDR3 consists of 15 residues. Germline loops: CDR1 SGDLS, CDR2 YYNGEE. Trimming took 6 bases from V and 0 from J; bases not matched to a gene: 5. CDR3 DNA: TGTGCCAGCACCCGCGGGGGGAGCTCCTACAATGAGCAGTTCTTC. The encoded protein is CASTRGGSSYNEQFF.

The sample holds a few counts of this clone. This chain uses TRBV19 with TRBJ1-2; 8 nucleotides align to TRBD1. CDR3 length: 12 residues. The junction had 6 bases not matched to a gene; V was cut back by 10 bases and J by 5 bases. Per the germline V gene, CDR1 is LNHDA and CDR2 is SQIVND (reference sequence). The CDR3 loop is CATNRGFYGYTF. The CDR3 nucleotides read TGTGCCACCAACAGGGGGTTTTATGGCTACACCTTC. The full variable domain, rest sourced from reference TRBV19 and TRBJ1-2, is DGGITQSPKYLFRKEGQNVTLSCEQNLNHDAMYWYRQDPGQGLRLIYYSQIVNDFQKGDIAEGYSVSREKKESFPLTVTSAQKNPTAFYLCATNRGFYGYTFGSGTRLTVV.

This clone was found a few times. Different DNA sequences within this sample yield the same CDR3. CDR3 loop: CASSLPNTGELFF. CDR3 sequence (DNA): TGTGCCAGCAGTTTACCGAACACCGGGGAGCTGTTTTTT. The chain employs TRBV28 and TRBJ2-2; no firm D call. The V gene's germline CDR1 is MDHEN and CDR2 SYDVKM. This CDR3 is built from 13 residues. The V gene lost 2 bases and the J gene lost 0 bases, with 1 base spanning the gap.

A single count supports this clone. The rearrangement links TRBV5-1 to TRBJ2-5; D is perhaps TRBD1 or TRBD2 (6 bases each). CDR1 is SGHRS, CDR2 YFSETQ, per germline. CDR3 length equals 17 residues. With 4 bases removed from V and 0 bases from J, the gap between germline ends came to 19 bases. Here the CDR3 reads CASSATGRSRYQETQYF. The CDR3 DNA follows: TGCGCCAGCAGCGCTACAGGGAGGTCACGGTACCAAGAGACCCAGTACTTC.

The J gene is TRBJ2-7, the V gene TRBV7-2; a weak D match, TRBD1 (6 bases). This CDR3 has 13 amino acids. V lost 6 bases, J lost 0 bases, and 9 bases lay in between. Per germline, CDR1 SGHTA and CDR2 FQGNSA. The CDR3 here is CASSSGVSYEQYF. Here the CDR3 DNA reads TGTGCCAGCAGTTCAGGGGTCTCCTACGAGCAGTACTTC.

The chain recombines TRBV11-1 with TRBJ1-1; D may be TRBD1 (6 bases). Germline V gene sequence: CDR1 SGHAT, CDR2 FQDESV (reference sequence). The CDR3 loop spans 19 amino acids. With 2 bases removed from V and 3 bases from J, the gap between germline ends came to 25 bases. CDR3 bases: TGTGCCAGCAGCTTAAAATGGAAGTCCGAGACAGGCGGGGACACTGAAGCTTTCTTT. It translates to CASSLKWKSETGGDTEAFF. Drawing the rest from reference TRBV11-1 and TRBJ1-1, the complete variable domain is EAEVAQSPRYKITEKSQAVAFWCDPISGHATLYWYRQILGQGPELLVQFQDESVVDDSQLPKDRFSAERLKGVDSTLKIQPAELGDSAMYLCASSLKWKSETGGDTEAFFGQGTRLTVV.

This sequence joins TRBV9 and TRBJ1-2; possibly TRBD1 for D (5 bases). The CDR3 length is 13 residues. CDR1 is SGDLS and CDR2 is YYNGEE in the germline V gene. Deletions cut 4 bases from V and 8 bases from J, with 15 bases between. As DNA, the CDR3 is TGTGCCAGCAGCCCGGGACCTCGAGACGGCTACACCTTC. Translation: CASSPGPRDGYTF.

The chain joins TRBV27 to TRBJ2-5; tentatively, D is TRBD1 or TRBD2 (6 bases each). With 2 bases removed from V and 4 bases from J, the gap between germline ends came to 11 bases. CDR1 MNHEY and CDR2 SMNVEV come from the germline V gene (reference sequence). The CDR3 is 14 residues long. CDR3 protein: CASSLRGAGETQYF. Written as DNA, the CDR3 is TGTGCCAGCAGTTTAAGGGGGGCCGGAGAGACCCAGTACTTC.

This chain connects TRBV9 to TRBJ1-1, with D possibly TRBD1 on 5 matching bases. V shed 2 bases and J shed 6 bases, with 14 bases lying between them. The CDR3 consists of 14 residues. CDR1 is SGDLS and CDR2 is YYNGEE in the germline V gene. The CDR3 sequence: CASSVGGGSAEAFF. As DNA, the CDR3 is TGTGCCAGCAGCGTGGGCGGGGGATCGGCTGAAGCTTTCTTT.

The chain is built from TRBV6-1 and TRBJ1-6; weak D call: TRBD1 (6 bases). Germline V gene data show CDR1 as MNHNS and CDR2 as SASEGT. The CDR3 totals 15 residues. Trimming took off 3 bases at V and 3 bases at J, with 9 bases between the two ends. The CDR3 DNA follows: TGTGCCAGCAGTGATACAGGGTACTATAATTCACCCCTCCACTTT. The encoded protein is CASSDTGYYNSPLHF.

The CDR3 region has the DNA TGTGCCAGCAGTGAATGGCGGGTCGCCGGGGAGCTGTTTTTT. It yields the protein CASSEWRVAGELFF. This chain connects TRBV25-1 to TRBJ2-2, with a tentative D call TRBD2 (5 bases). CDR3 length equals 14 residues. V lost 1 base and J lost 6, with 9 bases in between. Germline V CDR1 and CDR2: MGHDK, SYGVNS. The full variable domain, rest sourced from reference TRBV25-1 and TRBJ2-2, is EADIYQTPRYLVIGTGKKITLECSQTMGHDKMYWYQQDPGMELHLIHYSYGVNSTEKGDLSSESTVSRIRTEHFPLTLESARPSHTSQYLCASSEWRVAGELFFGEGSRLTVL.

The table lists this clone with a count of one. This chain's CDR3 is CASSPVRSSILSIPNQPQHF. The CDR3 DNA sequence: TGTGCCAGCAGCCCTGTTAGGAGCTCAATTTTATCGATCCCCAATCAGCCCCAGCATTTT. The V call is TRBV5-8, the J call TRBJ1-5; D is uncertain. V was clipped by 4 bases and J by 3 bases, with 29 bases between them. The CDR3 contains 20 residues. Germline V gives CDR1 SGHTS, CDR2 YDEGEE.